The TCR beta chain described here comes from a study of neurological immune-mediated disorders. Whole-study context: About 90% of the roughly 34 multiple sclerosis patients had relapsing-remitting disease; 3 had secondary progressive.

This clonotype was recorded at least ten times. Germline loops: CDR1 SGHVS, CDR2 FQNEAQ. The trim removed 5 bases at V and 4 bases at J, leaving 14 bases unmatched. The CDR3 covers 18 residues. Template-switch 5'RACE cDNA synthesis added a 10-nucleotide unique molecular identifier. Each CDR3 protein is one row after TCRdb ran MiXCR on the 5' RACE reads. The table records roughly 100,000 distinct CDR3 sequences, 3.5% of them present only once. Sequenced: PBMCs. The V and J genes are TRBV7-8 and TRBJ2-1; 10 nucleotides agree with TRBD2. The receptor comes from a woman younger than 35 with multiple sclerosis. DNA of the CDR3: TGTGCCAGCAGCCGCCCTTCCGGGACTAGCGAAGATTACAATGAGCAGTTCTTC. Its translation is CASSRPSGTSEDYNEQFF.